The text below deals with one T cell receptor beta chain. These data are taken from a study of control samples from healthy donors and cancer patients. Generated by immunoSEQ multiplex PCR, the TCRdb table keeps only in-frame clones and is missing some. The sample records approximately 88,000 clones, about nine tenths being singletons. Per germline, CDR1 MNHEY and CDR2 SVGAGI. V was clipped by 5 bases and J by 7 bases; unmatched bases: 2. The length of the CDR3 is 12 residues. This chain links TRBV6-5 with TRBJ1-2; TRBD1 matches 9 bases. The clonotype comes from a woman in her twenties or thirties in good health. The sample comprised blood. This chain's CDR3 is CASSQGQGGYTF. For the CDR3, the DNA is TGTGCCAGCAGTCAGGGACAGGGTGGCTACACCTTC.